This TCR beta chain was obtained from a study of blood T cells in healthy people across ages. Study-level points and caveats: Correlation between TCR beta diversity and naive T cell percentage was strong.

PCR was performed a second time for 7 to 11 cycles using a sample-barcoded 5' primer and a J-beta primer mix. Each CDR3 protein gets one entry after TCRdb re-called the 5' RACE reads with MiXCR. The sample includes approximately 800,000 distinct CDR3 sequences, roughly 50% seen only once; the top ten take 41%. This clonotype was detected only once. Its antigen remains unidentified. Trimming at V came to 6 bases and at J to 3 bases, leaving 6 bases not matched to a gene. Germline CDR1 reads MDHEN; CDR2 reads SYDVKM. The CDR3 sequence is 15 residues long. Drawn from each donor were roughly 10 milliliters of peripheral blood. The total RNA that was extracted per sample amounted to at least 5 micrograms.

The J gene is TRBJ2-1, the V gene TRBV28, with 9 nucleotides matching TRBD1. The source of this sequence is a man older than 75 in good health. The specimen sequenced was blood. CDR3 residues: CASRSTGGNYNEQFF. CDR3 in DNA: TGTGCCAGCAGATCTACAGGGGGCAACTACAATGAGCAGTTCTTC.